This TCR beta chain derives from a study of human T cells and chemical hapten exposure. The CDR3 is made up of 14 amino acids. Germline V gives CDR1 LGHDT, CDR2 YNNKEL (reference sequence). Trimming took 3 bases from V and 6 from J, leaving 12 bases between them. The library tagged each cDNA molecule with unique molecular identifiers. TCRdb re-derived calls from the RACE reads in MiXCR, one entry per CDR3 protein. The sample holds about 83,000 distinct CDR3 sequences; about 6.8% are singletons and the top ten take roughly 1.6%. Time point given: patch test 1, 2 weeks after DPC sensitization. As to treatment: therapeutic diphenylcyclopropenone sensitization with weekly scalp DPC. Total RNA came from unfractionated whole blood.

The source is a woman aged 30 to 39 with alopecia areata. Some clones in this sample may be carry-over from other donors' samples. This specimen was whole blood, taken in connection with sensitization to the hapten diphenylcyclopropenone (DPC). This sequence joins TRBV3-1 and TRBJ1-5; no firm D call. The CDR3 sequence is CASSHDPQGQPQHF. DNA of the CDR3: TGTGCCAGCAGCCACGATCCGCAAGGTCAGCCCCAGCATTTT.